This TCR beta chain is from a study of monozygotic twins with inflammatory bowel disease. TCRdb re-called the 5' RACE reads; every CDR3 protein appears as one record, without DNA. The listing records some 150,000 distinct CDR3 sequences. Points on this clonotype: Its matching antigen is unknown.

Researchers collected around 2.4 ml of blood per donor. Whole-blood total RNA was extracted without T cell sorting. The CDR3 contains 13 residues. Germline V CDR1 and CDR2: KGHDR, SFDVKD. Broader study findings: The authors note that differing immunosuppressive treatments may have added variability to patient repertoires.

The TCR sequence derives from a human donor with ulcerative colitis or Crohn's disease, or a healthy co-twin of an affected twin (not recorded which). Source material: blood. V usage is TRBV24-1 and J usage is TRBJ2-1; TCRdb picks TRBD1, but there is no DNA to check that call. The CDR3 spells CAVQGGPYNEQFF.